The 10 T cell receptor beta chains below come from one sample, sequenced in a study of Tregs in tolerant kidney transplant recipients. Their antigen targets remain unknown. Here immunoSEQ multiplex PCR was the method, and the copy in TCRdb shows in-frame clones only, minus some. Of approximately 30,000 clones detected, under 90% appear once; the ten largest clones hold approximately 2.1%. The sample comprised Tregs from blood cultured with allogeneic cells. The source is a human donor in good health.

The rearrangement uses TRBV5-1 and TRBJ2-3, with D tentatively TRBD2 (5 bases). From germline, CDR1 is SGHRS and CDR2 YFSETQ. V lost 5 bases, J lost 5 bases, and 15 bases lay in between. This CDR3 has 14 amino acids. Written as DNA, the CDR3 is TGCGCCAGCAGATTCACGGGTGCGGGAGATACGCAGTATTTT. The encoded protein is CASRFTGAGDTQYF.

The V gene is TRBV9, the J gene TRBJ2-3; no definite D call. Trimming shortened V by 0 bases and J by 0 bases, and 8 bases separated the two germline ends. CDR3 length: 15 amino acids. The germline V gene encodes CDR1 SGDLS and CDR2 YYNGEE. CDR3: CASSVVGTSTDTQYF. The CDR3 DNA follows: TGTGCCAGCAGCGTAGTGGGTACTAGCACAGATACGCAGTATTTT.

V is TRBV19 and J is TRBJ1-5; D gene unclear. The germline CDR1 and CDR2 sequences are LNHDA and SQIVND (reference sequence). This CDR3 spans 16 amino acids. Trimming pared 5 bases from V and 2 bases from J, leaving 16 bases between. CDR3 bases: TGTGCCAGTAGTCAGCGAGGGAGCCGGGGCAATCAGCCCCAGCATTTT. This gives the protein CASSQRGSRGNQPQHF.

In its sample, this clone was seen once. This chain links TRBV7-2 with TRBJ2-3; D not certain. CDR1 and CDR2 (germline): SGHTA, FQGNSA. The CDR3 has 14 amino acids. V was shortened by 3 bases and J by 4 bases, with 11 bases between the two germline ends. CDR3 protein: CASSFRLGPDTQYF. The CDR3 coding sequence is TGTGCCAGCAGCTTCAGACTGGGCCCAGATACGCAGTATTTT.

The chain employs TRBV18 and TRBJ2-2; no firm D call. V shed 0 bases and J shed 5 bases, with 16 bases lying between them. Germline values: CDR1 KGHSH, CDR2 LQKENI. CDR3 size: 17 residues. The CDR3 DNA is TGTGCCAGCTCACCACCATTGACCCGACGGCGGACCGGGGAGCTGTTTTTT. The encoded protein is CASSPPLTRRRTGELFF. The whole variable domain, filled in from reference TRBV18 and TRBJ2-2, reads NAGVMQNPRHLVRRRGQEARLRCSPMKGHSHVYWYRQLPEEGLKFMVYLQKENIIDESGMPKERFSAEFPKEGPSILRIQQVVRGDSAAYFCASSPPLTRRRTGELFFGEGSRLTVL.

This chain uses TRBV7-2 with TRBJ1-2; TRBD1 might be the D (5 bases). Looked up from germline, CDR1 is SGHTA and CDR2 is FQGNSA. This CDR3 contains 14 residues. With 0 bases removed from V and 7 bases from J, the gap between germline ends came to 12 bases. In DNA, the CDR3 is TGTGCCAGCAGCTTAGCGAGCTCAGGGAGTGGCTACACCTTC. This encodes CASSLASSGSGYTF.

Points on this clone: An end of the junction does not agree with germline; a read error may underlie this. The gene calls are TRBV10-3 and TRBJ2-7, with 7 bases that match TRBD2. The CDR3 is 13 amino acids. Germline CDR1 is ENHRY and CDR2 is SYGVKD. In DNA form, the CDR3 reads TGTGCCATCAGTGAGTCTATGGGCGGGAGCCCCCACTTC. This gives the protein CAISESMGGSPHF.

The genes are TRBV6-1 and TRBJ1-1; 10 positions agree with TRBD1. Germline V CDR1 and CDR2: MNHNS, SASEGT. Losses at the gene ends were 1 base for V and 2 bases for J; bases not matched to a gene: 1. This CDR3 is built from 15 residues. This CDR3 is CASSEETGGNTEAFF. CDR3 nucleotides: TGTGCCAGCAGTGAAGAGACAGGGGGCAACACTGAAGCTTTCTTT.

V gene TRBV6-1 combines with J gene TRBJ2-1; a possible D gene is TRBD1 (5 bases). The V gene's germline CDR1 is MNHNS and CDR2 SASEGT. The CDR3 covers 11 residues. V dropped 6 bases and J dropped 15 bases, with 15 bases sitting between them. CDR3 region: CASSQGGRSFF. In DNA form, the CDR3 reads TGTGCCAGCAGCCAGGGTGGCCGGTCGTTCTTC.

This chain joins TRBV27 and TRBJ2-1, with TRBD2 matching over 8 bases. CDR1 is MNHEY and CDR2 is SMNVEV in the germline V gene (reference sequence). CDR3 size: 12 residues. J was trimmed by 12 bases and V by 5 bases; bases with no gene match: 6. The CDR3 spells CASSPGLVGQFF. The CDR3 bases are TGTGCCAGCAGTCCGGGACTAGTGGGGCAGTTCTTC.